The 15 T cell receptor beta chains below were found in one sample sequenced in a study of T-cell memory formation after mild COVID-19. MiXCR was run by TCRdb on the 5' RACE reads, yielding one entry per CDR3 protein. Counted here are 300,000 to 400,000 distinct CDR3 sequences, approximately 29% occurring once; the ten biggest clones make up around an eighth. Material for sequencing was PBMCs or a T cell subset sorted from them (not recorded which). These receptors originate from an adult woman who had mild COVID-19 (a few samples of this study predate the infection). Cell type and time point are not known.

The V gene is TRBV2, the J gene TRBJ1-6, with no clear D. This CDR3 region has 17 residues. Germline lookup yields CDR1 SNHLY and CDR2 FYNNEI. Trimming took off 3 bases at V and 4 bases at J, with 16 bases between the two ends. In DNA form, the CDR3 reads TGTGCCAGCAGTGATTGGGGAGATGACACATATAATTCACCCCTCCACTTT. This codes for CASSDWGDDTYNSPLHF.

The sample holds a few counts of this clonotype. The chain has TRBV7-8 and TRBJ2-7; TRBD1 matches at 9 bases. The CDR3 covers 14 residues. V trimming: 8 bases; J trimming: 4 bases; junction bases outside the gene matches: 9. Germline lookup yields CDR1 SGHVS and CDR2 FQNEAQ. The CDR3 DNA sequence: TGTGCCAGCGGTCATCGACAGGGGGTATACGAGCAGTACTTC. Translating gives CASGHRQGVYEQYF.

The V gene is TRBV12-3 or TRBV12-4, the J gene TRBJ2-1; 14 bases agree with TRBD2. The V segment lost 6 bases and the J segment 4 bases; nucleotides outside the gene matches: 5. The CDR3 has 16 amino acids. The CDR3 nucleotides are TGTGCCAGCAGGGCGGGGACTAGCGGGGGTTACAATGAGCAGTTCTTC. Its translation: CASRAGTSGGYNEQFF.

This clonotype has more than one count but fewer than ten. The J gene is TRBJ2-3, the V gene TRBV12-3 or TRBV12-4; the D is unclear. Trimming shortened V by 5 bases and J by 0 bases, and 12 bases separated the two germline ends. This CDR3 is built from 15 residues. The CDR3 coding sequence is TGTGCCAGCAGTCGCCATGGCTACAGCACAGATACGCAGTATTTT. Its translation is CASSRHGYSTDTQYF.

This clonotype was counted at least ten times. The rearrangement uses TRBV29-1 and TRBJ1-1, with 7 bases matching TRBD1. With 8 bases clipped from V and 4 bases from J, the junction kept 4 bases outside the gene matches. Germline CDR1 is SQVTM and CDR2 is ANQGSEA. There are 11 residues in the CDR3. Written as DNA, the CDR3 is TGCAGCCCATACAGGGGCACTGAAGCTTTCTTT. As protein: CSPYRGTEAFF.

V usage is TRBV5-4 and J usage is TRBJ2-5; no clear D gene. With 0 bases removed from V and 2 bases from J, the gap between germline ends came to 11 bases. Germline CDR1 is SGHNT and CDR2 is YYREEE (reference sequence). This CDR3 region has 15 residues. The CDR3 reads CASSLGDKGQETQYF. The CDR3 DNA follows: TGTGCCAGCAGCTTGGGGGATAAAGGGCAAGAGACCCAGTACTTC. Full variable domain (outside the CDR3, taken from reference TRBV5-4 and TRBJ2-5): ETGVTQSPTHLIKTRGQQVTLRCSSQSGHNTVSWYQQALGQGPQFIFQYYREEENGRGNFPPRFSGLQFPNYSSELNVNALELDDSALYLCASSLGDKGQETQYFGPGTRLLVL.

This clonotype has just a few counts. V is TRBV29-1 and J is TRBJ2-5; 9 bases align to TRBD1. The CDR3 extends over 14 amino acids. In germline, CDR1 is SQVTM, CDR2 ANQGSEA. V lost 5 bases and J lost 5; bases outside the gene matches: 9. CDR3 region: CSVSGQGAIETQYF. As DNA, the CDR3 is TGCAGCGTTTCGGGACAGGGTGCAATCGAGACCCAGTACTTC.

The genes are TRBV5-1 and TRBJ2-6; tentatively, D is TRBD2 (6 bases). Germline CDR1 and CDR2: SGHRS and YFSETQ. Between the trimmed V and J ends, which lost 4 bases and 0 bases, there was a span of 11 bases. This CDR3 spans 16 amino acids. CDR3 sequence (DNA): TGCGCCAGCAGCGAGGGACTGTCCTCTGGGGCCAACGTCCTGACTTTC. Its translation: CASSEGLSSGANVLTF.

The sample holds one count of this clonotype. The gene calls are TRBV30 and TRBJ2-5; a possible D gene is TRBD1 (5 bases). Germline lookup yields CDR1 GTSNPN and CDR2 SVGIG (reference sequence). The CDR3 has 14 residues. V was cut by 0 bases and J by 1 base, with 9 bases left in between. CDR3 residues: CAWSVQAIQETQYF. In DNA form, the CDR3 reads TGTGCCTGGAGTGTACAGGCTATCCAAGAGACCCAGTACTTC.

In this sample, this clonotype turned up many times. The chain uses TRBV4-1 and TRBJ2-1; the D gene is possibly TRBD1 (5 bases). V lost 2 bases to trimming and J lost 3 bases, with 14 bases between them. Germline assignment: CDR1 MGHRA and CDR2 YSYEKL. The CDR3 contains 16 residues. Here the CDR3 reads CASSQLGATNYNEQFF. CDR3 DNA: TGCGCCAGCAGCCAATTAGGGGCTACTAACTACAATGAGCAGTTCTTC.

The V call is TRBV24-1, the J call TRBJ2-1; 11 bases line up with TRBD2. Losses at the gene ends were 6 bases for V and 3 bases for J; bases not matched to a gene: 12. This CDR3 spans 18 amino acids. Germline lookup yields CDR1 KGHDR and CDR2 SFDVKD. The CDR3 is CATSNHSASGGSYNEQFF. As DNA, the CDR3 is TGTGCCACCAGTAATCACTCGGCTAGCGGGGGGAGCTACAATGAGCAGTTCTTC.

This clonotype has ten or more counts. The chain joins TRBV15 to TRBJ2-1; D is unresolved. Germline V gene lookup returns CDR1 LNHNV and CDR2 YYDKDF (reference sequence). The CDR3 length is 16 residues. Trimming took 0 bases from V and 3 from J, leaving 12 bases between them. DNA of the CDR3: TGTGCCACCAGCAGAGATGCCTGGACGGGCTACAATGAGCAGTTCTTC. Translated: CATSRDAWTGYNEQFF.

This clonotype was observed a few times. The chain has TRBV20-1 and TRBJ2-3; D ambiguous. Trimming cost V 6 bases and J 2 bases, with 12 bases left between them. CDR3 length: 13 amino acids. CDR1 is DFQATT, CDR2 SNEGSKA, per germline (reference sequence). The DNA of the CDR3 is TGCAGTGCCCTCGGGCCCGACACAGATACGCAGTATTTT. This encodes CSALGPDTDTQYF.

The V and J genes are TRBV2 and TRBJ1-2; 7 bases align to TRBD1. This CDR3 is 12 amino acids long. V gave up 6 bases and J gave up 8 bases; unmatched junction bases: 6. CDR1 and CDR2 (germline): SNHLY, FYNNEI. CDR3 sequence reads: CASRGDSPGYTF. DNA of the CDR3: TGTGCCAGCAGGGGGGACAGTCCCGGCTACACCTTC. The full variable domain, in which reference TRBV2 and TRBJ1-2 provide the parts outside the CDR3, is EPEVTQTPSHQVTQMGQEVILRCVPISNHLYFYWYRQILGQKVEFLVSFYNNEISEKSEIFDDQFSVERPDGSNFTLKIRSTKLEDSAMYFCASRGDSPGYTFGSGTRLTVV.

The chain carries TRBV5-4 and TRBJ2-7; 8 bases fit TRBD1. The V and J ends lost 4 bases and 3 bases, in that order; junction bases with no gene match: 6. This CDR3 contains 14 residues. The germline V gene encodes CDR1 SGHNT and CDR2 YYREEE (reference sequence). The CDR3 is CASSTGQGVYEQYF. In DNA, the CDR3 is TGTGCCAGCAGCACCGGACAGGGTGTCTACGAGCAGTACTTC.